A single sample is the source of the 12 T cell receptor beta chains below, sequenced in a study of blood T cells in healthy people across ages. Using a J-beta primer mix together with a sample-barcoded 5' primer, a second PCR was run for roughly 6 to 12 cycles. Via MiXCR, TCRdb re-called the 5' RACE reads, giving one row per CDR3 protein. Of approximately 1,100,000 distinct CDR3 sequences listed, 45% are singletons. The sequenced sample was blood. Receptor source: a woman aged 55-69 years in good health.

The chain carries TRBV4-1 and TRBJ2-1; D possibly corresponds to TRBD2 (5 bases). CDR1 is MGHRA and CDR2 is YSYEKL in the germline V gene. The ends were cut back, 0 bases at V and 8 bases at J, with 17 bases in the middle. This CDR3 is built from 16 residues. For the CDR3, the DNA is TGCGCCAGCAGCCAAGAAGAAACGAGGGAGATGGATGAGCAGTTCTTC. This translates into CASSQEETREMDEQFF.

The chain couples TRBV5-6 to TRBJ1-1; D may be TRBD1 (6 bases). The V gene lost 4 bases and the J gene lost 5 bases, with 18 bases spanning the gap. The CDR3 is 15 amino acids. Germline CDR1 and CDR2: SGHDT and YYEEEE. The CDR3 DNA follows: TGTGCCAGCAGCAAGAGGGGGGGGGCGCGAACTGAAGCTTTCTTT. It yields the protein CASSKRGGARTEAFF.

The gene calls are TRBV20-1 and TRBJ2-1; D possibly matches TRBD1 or TRBD2 (5 bases each). Germline V lookup: CDR1 DFQATT, CDR2 SNEGSKA (reference sequence). Trimming pared 8 bases from V and 7 bases from J, leaving 24 bases between. The CDR3 runs to 15 residues. The CDR3 nucleotides are TGCAGTTCCGACTTGGGGGACGAGGGTAGGAATGAGCAGTTCTTC. This translates into CSSDLGDEGRNEQFF.

This clonotype was recorded at least ten times. This chain links TRBV11-1 with TRBJ2-7, with TRBD1 matching 11 bases. The CDR3 loop spans 14 amino acids. Germline V gene lookup returns CDR1 SGHAT and CDR2 FQDESV (reference sequence). Trimming cost V 5 bases and J 6 bases; bases outside gene matches: 6. CDR3 sequence reads: CASSPGQGAREQYF. The CDR3 nucleotides read TGTGCCAGCAGCCCTGGACAGGGGGCTCGCGAGCAGTACTTC.

DNA for the CDR3: TGTGCCAGCAGCGCCCGCCGGGTCTCCGGGGGGAATGAGCAGTTCTTC. Translated, it gives CASSARRVSGGNEQFF. The chain combines TRBV28 with TRBJ2-1, with 7 bases fitting TRBD2. Trimming cost V 6 bases and J 7 bases; bases outside gene matches: 15. There are 16 residues in the CDR3. The germline V gene has CDR1 MDHEN and CDR2 SYDVKM.

The rearrangement joins TRBV20-1 to TRBJ2-7; either TRBD1 or TRBD2 may supply D (5 bases each). CDR3 size: 15 residues. V lost 1 base and J lost 7, with 20 bases in between. Germline V CDR1 and CDR2: DFQATT, SNEGSKA (reference sequence). The DNA of the CDR3 is TGCAGTGCTAGAGGTGGGGACGGGAACTACAATGAGCAGTACTTC. Its translation is CSARGGDGNYNEQYF.

The V gene is TRBV11-3, the J gene TRBJ2-1; no reliable D call. The CDR3 is 15 amino acids. V was cut by 5 bases and J by 6 bases, with 17 bases left in between. Germline V gene data show CDR1 as SGHNT and CDR2 as YENEEA. Written as DNA, the CDR3 is TGTGCCAGCAGCCGCGACTCTATTTCGTCCAATGAGCAGTTCTTC. This codes for CASSRDSISSNEQFF.

This chain uses TRBV2 with TRBJ1-1, with TRBD1 as a possible D gene (5 bases). V was shortened by 1 base and J by 11 bases, with 14 bases between the two germline ends. In germline, CDR1 is SNHLY, CDR2 FYNNEI. The CDR3 contains 13 residues. Here the CDR3 DNA reads TGTGCCAGCAGTGAAGGGGGGATCCCTTCTGCTTTCTTT. Translating gives CASSEGGIPSAFF.

Only a few counts were recorded for this clonotype. This chain links TRBV9 with TRBJ2-7; 9 bases align to TRBD2. Looked up from germline, CDR1 is SGDLS and CDR2 is YYNGEE. The CDR3 runs to 14 residues. Germline trimming cut 4 bases from V and 4 bases from J; bases unmatched to any gene: 6. CDR3 loop: CASSLSGSDYEQYF. CDR3 bases: TGTGCCAGCAGCCTTAGCGGGAGTGATTACGAGCAGTACTTC. Using reference TRBV9 and TRBJ2-7 for the parts outside the CDR3, the full variable domain is DSGVTQTPKHLITATGQRVTLRCSPRSGDLSVYWYQQSLDQGLQFLIQYYNGEERAKGNILERFSAQQFPDLHSELNLSSLELGDSALYFCASSLSGSDYEQYFGPGTRLTVT.

This rearrangement joins TRBV14 to TRBJ2-5; 9 nucleotides align to TRBD1. Germline V gives CDR1 SGHDN, CDR2 FVKESK. CDR3 length: 14 amino acids. The J segment lost 5 bases and the V segment lost 6 bases, leaving 7 bases of the junction unmatched. The CDR3 reads CASSTGGAWETQYF. CDR3 coding DNA: TGTGCCAGCAGTACAGGGGGCGCATGGGAGACCCAGTACTTC.

This clonotype was seen many times. The chain combines TRBV11-1 with TRBJ2-1, with 7 positions matching TRBD2. V lost 10 bases to trimming and J lost 9 bases; unmatched junction nucleotides: 15. There are 14 residues in the CDR3. Germline CDR1 is SGHAT and CDR2 is FQDESV (reference sequence). CDR3 sequence: CAIDTGLKGGEQFF. The CDR3 region has the DNA TGTGCCATCGATACGGGACTAAAGGGCGGTGAGCAGTTCTTC.

This clonotype appeared many times. V gene TRBV12-3 or TRBV12-4 combines with J gene TRBJ2-1; 7 nucleotides line up with TRBD1. V lost 1 base, J lost 9 bases, and 9 bases stayed unmatched. The CDR3 sequence is 15 residues long. The CDR3 DNA is TGTGCCAGCAGTTTAGGCGACAGGGATCGTGGTGAGCAGTTCTTC. It translates to CASSLGDRDRGEQFF.